The clone carrying this TCR beta chain has ten or more counts. This entry comes from a study of molecular identifiers for immune sequencing clone quantification. Germline-derived CDR1 and CDR2 are SGHDT and YYEEEE. This CDR3 has 12 amino acids. The V end lost 4 bases, the J end lost 5 bases, and 8 bases lay between the germline ends. TCRdb reprocessed the PCR reads with MiXCR, giving one entry per CDR3 protein. This sample carries about 35,000 distinct CDR3 sequences, less than 20% of them seen once, and the ten largest clones take approximately 6.7%. The chain joins TRBV5-6 to TRBJ2-3; D possibly corresponds to TRBD2 (5 bases). This sequence originates from a human donor in good health. Some libraries in this study had Jurkat cell RNA spiked in. Sequencing used naive CD8+ T cells from blood, with Jurkat cell RNA spiked in. Subset in this sample: FACS-sorted CD8+CD4-CCR7+CD45RA+ naive T cells. The CDR3 loop is CASSRLLDTQYF. The CDR3 region has the DNA TGTGCCAGCAGCCGACTACTAGATACGCAGTATTTT.